The T cell receptor (beta chain) under discussion was sequenced for a study of shared clonotypes between healthy human individuals. Repertoires were generated with immunoSEQ multiplex PCR, while TCRdb's copy carries only in-frame clones and drops some. The profile shows roughly 300,000 clones, roughly 80% of them singletons. This clone has just one count. Sequenced material: memory CD4+ T cells sorted from blood. The subset was: CD45RA-negative fraction. The receptor was derived from a man under 40 in good health.

The CDR3 DNA reads TGTGCCAGCAGTTTAGACCCCCTCTCTGGAAACACCATATATTTT. It yields the protein CASSLDPLSGNTIYF. V usage is TRBV6-5 and J usage is TRBJ1-3; unclear D gene. V dropped 4 bases and J dropped 0 bases, with 10 bases sitting between them. CDR3 length: 15 amino acids. Looked up from germline, CDR1 is MNHEY and CDR2 is SVGAGI.